The clone carrying this T cell receptor (beta chain) was found a few times. The data were obtained in a study of T cells in Graves' hyperthyroidism and ophthalmopathy. The CDR3 covers 16 residues. V was cut by 4 bases and J by 8 bases, with 21 bases left in between. The germline CDR1 and CDR2 sequences are LGHDT and YNNKEL (reference sequence). Amplified regions were TCR beta CDR3 sequences from RNA transcripts. HTBI primers were the set used in a first-round RT-PCR of the TCR CDR3. TCRdb re-called the multiplex PCR reads with MiXCR, one entry per CDR3 protein. The sample includes hundreds of thousands of distinct CDR3 sequences, about 17% of them seen just once.

The sequencing input was blood. This chain connects TRBV3-1 to TRBJ1-5, with D perhaps matching TRBD1 (5 bases). This clonotype was sampled from a woman between 45 and 60 years old with Graves' hyperthyroidism that later progressed to Graves' ophthalmopathy. The CDR3 sequence: CASSPSAQGPVKPQHF. In DNA, the CDR3 is TGTGCCAGCAGCCCCTCAGCTCAGGGCCCCGTTAAGCCCCAGCATTTT.